A selection of T cell receptor beta chains follows, all from one sample in a study of T cells in Graves' hyperthyroidism and ophthalmopathy. Via MiXCR, TCRdb re-called the multiplex PCR reads, giving one row per CDR3 protein. The sample contains some 620,000 distinct CDR3 sequences, roughly 17% of which appear only once. Sequenced input: blood. These receptors came from a young woman with Graves' hyperthyroidism. The CDR3 runs from the conserved cysteine through the conserved F or W. A D gene is named only where the DNA matches it firmly. Not every row has a clone size; where given, it reads once, few, many or a size class.

cdr3_nt: TGTGCCAGCAGATCCGGGACTAGCGGGACGGCCCAGTACTTC
cdr3_aa: CASRSGTSGTAQYF
d_call: TRBD2
v_call: TRBV6-2/TRBV6-3
clone_size: many
j_call: TRBJ2-5

cdr3_nt: TGTGCCAGCAGCCCAAACAGGGGGGGCAACTATGGCTACACCTTC
cdr3_aa: CASSPNRGGNYGYTF
d_call: TRBD1
v_call: TRBV6-1
clone_size: many
j_call: TRBJ1-2

cdr3_nt: TGTGCCAGCAGACGCGACAGGGGTTATGCGGAGACCCAGTACTTC
cdr3_aa: CASRRDRGYAETQYF
d_call: TRBD1
v_call: TRBV12-3/TRBV12-4
clone_size: many
j_call: TRBJ2-5

cdr3_nt: TGTGCCAGCAGCACCTGGACCGGGGAGCTGTTTTTT
cdr3_aa: CASSTWTGELFF
d_call: NA
v_call: TRBV7-9
clone_size: many
j_call: TRBJ2-2

cdr3_nt: TGCAGTGCTAGAGATCAAGAACGAGGGGGCTACACCTTC
cdr3_aa: CSARDQERGGYTF
d_call: NA
v_call: TRBV20-1
clone_size: NA
j_call: TRBJ1-2

cdr3_nt: TGCGCCAGCAGCGGGGGGACGGAGATGAACACTGAAGCTTTCTTT
cdr3_aa: CASSGGTEMNTEAFF
d_call: NA
v_call: TRBV5-1
clone_size: many
j_call: TRBJ1-1

cdr3_nt: TGTGCCAGCAGTTACGTGGACAGGGCGCGAGAGCAGTACTTC
cdr3_aa: CASSYVDRAREQYF
d_call: TRBD1
v_call: TRBV6-6
clone_size: many
j_call: TRBJ2-7

cdr3_nt: TGTGCCAGCAGCCTCTACTGGGGGGGGGGCCAAGAGACCCAGTACTTC
cdr3_aa: CASSLYWGGGQETQYF
d_call: TRBD2
v_call: TRBV7-2
clone_size: NA
j_call: TRBJ2-5

cdr3_nt: TGTGCCAGCCGGACGGACTCCTACAATGAGCAGTTCTTC
cdr3_aa: CASRTDSYNEQFF
d_call: NA
v_call: TRBV2
clone_size: many
j_call: TRBJ2-1

cdr3_nt: TGCAGCGGCGCCCTACCGGGACACGACCAAGAGACCCAGTACTTC
cdr3_aa: CSGALPGHDQETQYF
d_call: NA
v_call: TRBV29-1
clone_size: many
j_call: TRBJ2-5

cdr3_nt: TGTGCCAGCAGCTTAGAGAGGATGAACACTGAAGCTTTCTTT
cdr3_aa: CASSLERMNTEAFF
d_call: NA
v_call: TRBV7-9
clone_size: many
j_call: TRBJ1-1

cdr3_nt: TGTGCCAGCAGTTACGGGAACAGGCCTTTCACTGAAGCTTTCTTT
cdr3_aa: CASSYGNRPFTEAFF
d_call: NA
v_call: TRBV6-5
clone_size: many
j_call: TRBJ1-1

cdr3_nt: TGTGCCAGCAGGCGACAGGCCGCGGGACCCCAGCATTTT
cdr3_aa: CASRRQAAGPQHF
d_call: NA
v_call: TRBV12-3/TRBV12-4
clone_size: few
j_call: TRBJ1-5

cdr3_nt: TGTGCCAGCAGCCAAGTCGGGACGGGGAATACGCAGTATTTT
cdr3_aa: CASSQVGTGNTQYF
d_call: NA
v_call: TRBV3-1
clone_size: many
j_call: TRBJ2-3

cdr3_nt: TGTGCCAGCAGTCGGGGGAGTTACTCCTACAATGAGCAGTTCTTC
cdr3_aa: CASSRGSYSYNEQFF
d_call: NA
v_call: TRBV6-2/TRBV6-3
clone_size: many
j_call: TRBJ2-1

cdr3_nt: TGTGCCAGCAGTGGAACCGAACAGGGCGGGGAGACCCAGTACTTC
cdr3_aa: CASSGTEQGGETQYF
d_call: NA
v_call: TRBV6-1
clone_size: many
j_call: TRBJ2-5

cdr3_nt: TGTGCCAGCATGCTGCGGGGCTATAATTCACCCCTCCACTTT
cdr3_aa: CASMLRGYNSPLHF
d_call: NA
v_call: TRBV6-1
clone_size: NA
j_call: TRBJ1-6

cdr3_nt: TGTGCCAGCAGTGACACCCCCGGTGGACAGCCCCAGCATTTT
cdr3_aa: CASSDTPGGQPQHF
d_call: NA
v_call: TRBV2
clone_size: many
j_call: TRBJ1-5

cdr3_nt: TGTGCCAGCAGCGTAGCAGACAGGGCCTACGAGCAGTACTTC
cdr3_aa: CASSVADRAYEQYF
d_call: TRBD1
v_call: TRBV9
clone_size: few
j_call: TRBJ2-7

cdr3_nt: TGTGCCAGCAGTGACTCCCCGTTAAGAACCTATCAGCCCCAGCATTTT
cdr3_aa: CASSDSPLRTYQPQHF
d_call: NA
v_call: TRBV6-1
clone_size: few
j_call: TRBJ1-5

cdr3_nt: TGTGCCAGCAGCCTAGACCGGGACTTAACCTACGAGCAGTACTTC
cdr3_aa: CASSLDRDLTYEQYF
d_call: NA
v_call: TRBV7-6
clone_size: NA
j_call: TRBJ2-7

cdr3_nt: TGTGCCAGCAGCTCCCGAGCGGTAGCCTACGAGCAGTACTTC
cdr3_aa: CASSSRAVAYEQYF
d_call: NA
v_call: TRBV7-2
clone_size: many
j_call: TRBJ2-7

cdr3_nt: TGTGCCAGCAATCTTTCAGGGACTAGGAATGAAAAACTGTTTTTT
cdr3_aa: CASNLSGTRNEKLFF
d_call: NA
v_call: TRBV2
clone_size: many
j_call: TRBJ1-4